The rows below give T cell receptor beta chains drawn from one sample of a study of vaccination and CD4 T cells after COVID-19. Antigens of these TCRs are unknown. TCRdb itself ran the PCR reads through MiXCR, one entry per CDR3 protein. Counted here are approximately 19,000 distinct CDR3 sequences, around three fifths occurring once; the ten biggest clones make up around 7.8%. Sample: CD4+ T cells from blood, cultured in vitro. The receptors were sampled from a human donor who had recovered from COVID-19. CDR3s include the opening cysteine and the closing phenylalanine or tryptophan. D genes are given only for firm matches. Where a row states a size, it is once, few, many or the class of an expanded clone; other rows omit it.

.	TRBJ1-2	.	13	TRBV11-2	TGTGCCAGCAGCTTAGAGTGGGGGGATGGCTACACCTTC	CASSLEWGDGYTF
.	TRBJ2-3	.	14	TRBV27	TGTGCCAGCAGTTTGTCAGGGCCGACAGATACGCAGTATTTT	CASSLSGPTDTQYF
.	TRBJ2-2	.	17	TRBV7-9	TGTGCCAGCAGCTTAGCATCCACTAGCCTGAACACCGGGGAGCTGTTTTTT	CASSLASTSLNTGELFF
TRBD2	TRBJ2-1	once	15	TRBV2	TGTGCCAGCAGTGTAAGGACTAGCGGAGGAGATGAGCAGTTCTTC	CASSVRTSGGDEQFF
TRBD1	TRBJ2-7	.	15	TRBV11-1	TGTGCCAGCAGCTTAGGGGGACAGCCTACCTACGAGCAGTACTTC	CASSLGGQPTYEQYF
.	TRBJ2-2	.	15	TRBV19	TGTGCCTCAAAGGGGACGGGAGACTGGACCGGGGAGCTGTTTTTT	CASKGTGDWTGELFF
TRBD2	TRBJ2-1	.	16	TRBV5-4	TGTGCCAGCAGCTCCCCAAGCGGGGGCTCCTACAATGAGCAGTTCTTC	CASSSPSGGSYNEQFF
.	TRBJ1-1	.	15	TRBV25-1	TGTGCCAGCAGTGCCCATGGCGATACGTCCGTCGAAGCTTTCTTT	CASSAHGDTSVEAFF
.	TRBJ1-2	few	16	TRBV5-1	TGCGCCAGCAGCTTGGCCTGGGGGGCTGATAACTATGGCTACACCTTC	CASSLAWGADNYGYTF
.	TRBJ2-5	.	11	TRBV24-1	TGTGCCACCAGGGATCAGGAGACCCAGTACTTC	CATRDQETQYF
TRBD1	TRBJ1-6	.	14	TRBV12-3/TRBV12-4	TGTGCCAGCAGCAGGACAGGGGGCCGTTCACCCCTCCACTTT	CASSRTGGRSPLHF
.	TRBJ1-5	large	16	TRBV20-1	TGCAGTGCTAGAGATGACCTTCTTTCATTTGACCAGCCCCAGCATTTT	CSARDDLLSFDQPQHF
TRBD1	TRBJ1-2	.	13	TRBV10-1	TGCGCCAGCAGTCCGGACAGGGGGATAGGCTACACCTTC	CASSPDRGIGYTF
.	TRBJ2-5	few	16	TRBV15	TGTGCCACCAGCAGAGACTATGCAGGGGGAGGGCAGACCCAGTACTTC	CATSRDYAGGGQTQYF
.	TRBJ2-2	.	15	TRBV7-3	TGTGCCAGCAGCTTAATGGAGGGACTTAGCCGGGAGCTGTTTTTT	CASSLMEGLSRELFF
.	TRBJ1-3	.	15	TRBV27	TGTGCCAGCAGTCCCCCCCCAGGGACAGGAAACACCATATATTTT	CASSPPPGTGNTIYF
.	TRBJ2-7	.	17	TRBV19	TGTGCCAGTAGTATCGGATACATCAGGAGGGGCTCCTACAAGCAGTACTTC	CASSIGYIRRGSYKQYF
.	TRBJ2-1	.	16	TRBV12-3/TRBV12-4	TGTGCCAGCAGTTTACGGCGGGACGATTCGTACAATGAGCAGTTCTTC	CASSLRRDDSYNEQFF
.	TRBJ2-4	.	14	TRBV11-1	TGTGCCAGCAGCGTTGTGGGGGCCGGAAACATTCAGTACTTC	CASSVVGAGNIQYF
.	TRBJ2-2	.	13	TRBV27	TGTGCCAGCAGCCCTGAGGGTCGCGGGGAGCTGTTTTTT	CASSPEGRGELFF
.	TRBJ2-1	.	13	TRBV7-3	TGTGCCAGCAGCTTACTAGCGAGCAATGAGCAGTTCTTC	CASSLLASNEQFF
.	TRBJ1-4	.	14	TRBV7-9	TGTGCCAGCAGCTCGACATACCGTAATGAAAAACTGTTTTTT	CASSSTYRNEKLFF
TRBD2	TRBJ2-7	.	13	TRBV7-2	TGTGCCAGCAGCTTCACTAGCGTGGGGGAGCAGTACTTC	CASSFTSVGEQYF
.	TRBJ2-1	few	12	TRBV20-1	TGCAGTGGTCGAAAGGGCAAGGATGAGCAGTTCTTC	CSGRKGKDEQFF
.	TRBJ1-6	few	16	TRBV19	TGTGCCAGTCTGGGCGTGGGCGGCTTAGTTAATTCACCCCTCCACTTT	CASLGVGGLVNSPLHF
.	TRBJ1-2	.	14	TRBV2	TGTGCCAGCAGTCGTGGCCGGGACCGAGGTGGCTACACCTTC	CASSRGRDRGGYTF
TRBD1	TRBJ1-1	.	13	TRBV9	TGTGCCAGCAACGCCCGAGGAGGGGGCAGAGCTTTCTTT	CASNARGGGRAFF
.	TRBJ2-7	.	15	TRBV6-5	TGTGCCAGCAGTTATGGGAGTGGGAACTCCTACGAGCAGTACTTC	CASSYGSGNSYEQYF
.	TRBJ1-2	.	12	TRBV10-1	TGCGCCAGCAGGCCAAATGGAGGCGGCTACACCTTC	CASRPNGGGYTF
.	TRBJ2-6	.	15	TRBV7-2	TGTGCCAGCAGCTTGGCGCTCTCTGGGGCCAACGTCCTGACTTTC	CASSLALSGANVLTF
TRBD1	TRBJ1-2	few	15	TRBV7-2	TGTGCCAGCAGCCCGAGTAGACAGGGAGGGAACGGCTACACCTTC	CASSPSRQGGNGYTF
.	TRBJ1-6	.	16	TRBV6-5	TGTGCCAGCAGTTACTCGAGGCTCAGTACAGATTCACCCCTCCACTTT	CASSYSRLSTDSPLHF
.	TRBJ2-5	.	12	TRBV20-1	TGCAGTGCCAGGACAGAAGGAGAGACCCAGTACTTC	CSARTEGETQYF
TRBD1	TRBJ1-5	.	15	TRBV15	TGTGCCACCAGCAGAGAGGGACAGGGAAATCAGCCCCAGCATTTT	CATSREGQGNQPQHF
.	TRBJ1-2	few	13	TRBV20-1	TGCAGTGCTAGAGCTGACAGAGTCTATGGCTACACCTTC	CSARADRVYGYTF
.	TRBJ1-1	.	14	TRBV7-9	TGTGCCAGCAGCGCAGGACAGTTGAACACTGAAGCTTTCTTT	CASSAGQLNTEAFF
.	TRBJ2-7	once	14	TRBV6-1	TGTGCCAGTGGGCCTGTCGGCTCTAGCTACGAGCAGTACTTC	CASGPVGSSYEQYF
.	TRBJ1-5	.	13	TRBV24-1	TGTGCCACCAGTGATGCAGGGTATCAGCCCCAGCATTTT	CATSDAGYQPQHF
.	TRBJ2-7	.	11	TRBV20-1	TGCAGTGCTAGTCCACCCTACGAGCAGTACTTC	CSASPPYEQYF
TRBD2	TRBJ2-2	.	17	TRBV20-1	TGCAGTGCTAAGGGGACTAGCGGATATTGGAACACCGGGGAGCTGTTTTTT	CSAKGTSGYWNTGELFF
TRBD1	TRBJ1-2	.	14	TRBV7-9	TGTGCCAGCAGTCGGTCAGGGGGCGGGTATGGCTACACCTTC	CASSRSGGGYGYTF
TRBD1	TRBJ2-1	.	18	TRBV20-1	TGCAGTGCCCCCAATAATCACGGACAGGGTGGATCCTACAATGAGCAGTTCTTC	CSAPNNHGQGGSYNEQFF
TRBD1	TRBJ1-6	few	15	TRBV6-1	TGTGCCAGCAGCCACGGACAGGGAGAGAATTCACCCCTCCACTTT	CASSHGQGENSPLHF
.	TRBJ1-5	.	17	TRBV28	TGTGCCAGCAGTTCATCACCCAACTCTGATTCCAATCAGCCCCAGCATTTT	CASSSSPNSDSNQPQHF
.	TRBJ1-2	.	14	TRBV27	TGTGCCAGCAGGACACAGGGTTCGATCTATGGCTACACCTTC	CASRTQGSIYGYTF
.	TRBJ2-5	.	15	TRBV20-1	TGCAGTGCTAGGGGGGTAGGGCGGGGCCAAGAGACCCAGTACTTC	CSARGVGRGQETQYF
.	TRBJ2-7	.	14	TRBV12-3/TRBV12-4	TGTGCCAGCACCCAACGATCGGGTGGATACGAGCAGTACTTC	CASTQRSGGYEQYF
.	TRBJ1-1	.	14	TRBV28	TGTGCCACCCAGGAATCTGGAGCGGTGACTGAAGCTTTCTTT	CATQESGAVTEAFF
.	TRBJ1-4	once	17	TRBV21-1	TGTGCCAGCAGCAAAGGGGACAGGGGGTCGGCTAATGAAAAACTGTTTTTT	CASSKGDRGSANEKLFF
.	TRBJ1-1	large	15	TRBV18	TGTGCCAGCTCATGGGGAAACATGGCGAACACTGAAGCTTTCTTT	CASSWGNMANTEAFF
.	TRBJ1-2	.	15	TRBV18	TGTGCCAGCTCACAAGACAGGTCTAGTAGCTATGGCTACACCTTC	CASSQDRSSSYGYTF
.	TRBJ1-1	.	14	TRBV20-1	TGCAGTGCCCTGGAGGGTTCCGTTGACACTGAAGCTTTCTTT	CSALEGSVDTEAFF
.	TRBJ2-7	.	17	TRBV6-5	TGTGCCAGCAGTTACTCGATGTCGCAGGGTTTATCCTACGAGCAGTACTTC	CASSYSMSQGLSYEQYF
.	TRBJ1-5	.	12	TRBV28	TGTGCCAGCAGTGTAAGCAATCAGCCCCAGCATTTT	CASSVSNQPQHF
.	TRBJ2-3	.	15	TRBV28	TGTGCCAGCAGCGGCGGACTCCTAAACACAGATACGCAGTATTTT	CASSGGLLNTDTQYF